This T cell receptor beta chain is drawn from a study of T cell responses to AZD1222 COVID-19 vaccine. Study findings and constraints: Vaccine-associated CD4 TCRs spanned spike, dominant at 160-218 and 743-854. With two AZD1222 doses given, Spike-specific TCR breadth and depth both rose. There were mostly white British donors and more females than males, and clonal diversity was possibly underestimated. Only 5 or 6 people who got AZD1222 tested seropositive at baseline.

Points on this clone: Antigen: not known.

TCRdb's table, derived via immunoSEQ multiplex PCR, lists solely in-frame clones and lacks some. The table includes over 75,000 clones, approximately 88% detected once. The receptor comes from an adult in good health. The source material was peripheral blood, sampled on day 0 of AZD1222 vaccination.

The CDR3 bases are TGCGCCAGCAGCTTGGGCCCAGGGGCGGGCTCCTACAATGAGCAGTTCTTC. Encoded protein: CASSLGPGAGSYNEQFF. The chain is built from TRBV5-1 and TRBJ2-1, with D possibly matching TRBD1 (6 bases). Germline lookup yields CDR1 SGHRS and CDR2 YFSETQ. The CDR3 contains 17 residues. V shed 0 bases and J shed 0 bases, with 13 bases lying between them.